These 21 T cell receptor beta chains share one sample of origin, sequenced in a study of cytotoxic CD8 clonotypes in ibrutinib-treated CLL. The protocol was immunoSEQ multiplex PCR, while the TCRdb copy is restricted to in-frame clones and leaves out a portion. The data contain approximately 160,000 clones, 70% to 90% of them singletons. The input for sequencing was PBMCs, taken at disease progression, from a patient treated with ibrutinib. All receptors derive from a human donor with chronic lymphocytic leukemia.

The chain combines TRBV6-5 with TRBJ1-5, with D possibly being TRBD1 (5 bases). In germline, CDR1 is MNHEY, CDR2 SVGAGI. Trimming took 6 bases from V and 9 from J, leaving 18 bases between them. This CDR3 is 14 amino acids long. The DNA for the CDR3 is TGTGCCAGCAGCGAAGGACTGGGGCCCGGGCCCCAGCATTTT. Protein product: CASSEGLGPGPQHF.

The chain's CDR3 is CASSLVTDSYEQYF. CDR3 coding DNA: TGCGCCAGCAGCTTGGTAACAGATTCCTACGAGCAGTACTTC. V and J are TRBV5-1 and TRBJ2-7; D gene unclear. The V end was cut by 0 bases, the J end by 1 base, with 8 bases between. The CDR3 sequence is 14 residues long. Germline V gene lookup returns CDR1 SGHRS and CDR2 YFSETQ.

V and J are TRBV4-2 and TRBJ2-5; TRBD1 aligns across 9 bases. J was trimmed by 3 bases and V by 1 base; bases with no gene match: 3. Germline CDR1 is LGHNA and CDR2 is YNFKEQ. The CDR3 has 15 residues. CDR3 DNA: TGTGCCAGCAGCCAAGGAGGGGACAGGGAAGAGACCCAGTACTTC. Protein product: CASSQGGDREETQYF.

V and J are TRBV27 and TRBJ2-3, with D possibly being TRBD1 or TRBD2 (5 bases each). CDR1 and CDR2 (germline): MNHEY, SMNVEV (reference sequence). Trimming removed 4 bases from V and 4 bases from J, with 15 bases in between. This CDR3 contains 15 residues. The CDR3 nucleotides are TGTGCCAGCAGTTATGAAGGGGTGAGGGCAGATACGCAGTATTTT. Translating gives CASSYEGVRADTQYF.

This chain links TRBV5-1 with TRBJ1-2; tentative D call: TRBD1 (6 bases). The CDR3 sequence is 14 residues long. V gave up 6 bases and J gave up 0 bases, with 12 bases separating them. Germline V gene data show CDR1 as SGHRS and CDR2 as YFSETQ. CDR3 residues: CASNRDGANYGYTF. The CDR3 bases are TGCGCCAGCAACAGGGACGGAGCTAACTATGGCTACACCTTC.

As for this clone: A junction end diverges from the germline sequence, so it may reflect a read error. Other nucleotide sequences in the sample specify the same CDR3. The rearrangement links TRBV6-5 to TRBJ2-5; no clear D gene. Per the germline V gene, CDR1 is MNHEY and CDR2 is SVGAGI. The CDR3 has 13 amino acids. The CDR3, as DNA: TGCGCCAGCAGTAGACGCCGGCAAGAGACCCAGTACTTC. Translation: CASSRRRQETQYF.

CDR3 in amino acids: CASNGGARNQPQHF. CDR3 nucleotide sequence: TGTGCCAGCAATGGAGGGGCTCGCAATCAGCCCCAGCATTTT. The V and J genes are TRBV9 and TRBJ1-5, with D perhaps matching TRBD1 (5 bases). The V and J ends lost 6 bases and 2 bases respectively, with 12 bases between them. Germline assignment: CDR1 SGDLS and CDR2 YYNGEE. CDR3 length: 14 residues.

The chain employs TRBV19 and TRBJ2-7, with D tentatively TRBD1 (6 bases). The V end was cut by 7 bases, the J end by 3 bases, with 16 bases between. Germline CDR1 is LNHDA and CDR2 is SQIVND (reference sequence). The CDR3 runs to 14 residues. The CDR3 reads CASNSEGQDYEQYF. The CDR3 bases are TGTGCCAGTAATTCTGAGGGACAAGACTACGAGCAGTACTTC.

The CDR3 region is CASSYSGRYNEQFF. As DNA, the CDR3 is TGTGCCAGTAGCTATAGCGGGAGGTACAATGAGCAGTTCTTC. The V and J genes are TRBV19 and TRBJ2-1; TRBD2 aligns across 10 bases. The CDR3 extends over 14 amino acids. V trimming: 6 bases; J trimming: 4 bases; junction bases outside the gene matches: 3. Per germline, CDR1 LNHDA and CDR2 SQIVND (reference sequence).

The chain combines TRBV7-6 with TRBJ2-3; D possibly corresponds to TRBD1 (5 bases). Deletions cut 1 base from V and 0 bases from J, with 11 bases between. CDR3 size: 16 residues. The germline V gene encodes CDR1 SGHVS and CDR2 FNYEAQ. CDR3 sequence reads: CASSLGFGQSTDTQYF. The CDR3, as DNA: TGTGCCAGCAGCTTAGGGTTTGGACAAAGCACAGATACGCAGTATTTT.

The chain joins TRBV2 to TRBJ2-1; TRBD2 matches at 9 bases. The V and J ends lost 0 bases and 6 bases, in that order; junction bases with no gene match: 9. The germline V gene encodes CDR1 SNHLY and CDR2 FYNNEI. This CDR3 region has 17 residues. CDR3 residues: CASSEASGRRFSNEQFF. CDR3 bases: TGTGCCAGCAGTGAAGCCAGCGGGAGGAGGTTTAGCAATGAGCAGTTCTTC.

V and J are TRBV5-6 and TRBJ2-7, with TRBD1 as a possible D gene (6 bases). The CDR3 spans 14 residues. Between the trimmed V and J ends, which lost 3 bases and 5 bases, there was a span of 15 bases. CDR1 and CDR2 (germline): SGHDT, YYEEEE. The CDR3: CASSSNRVRNEQYF. The CDR3 region has the DNA TGTGCCAGCAGCTCCAACAGGGTCCGGAACGAGCAGTACTTC. The full variable domain, its missing parts supplied by reference TRBV5-6 and TRBJ2-7, is DAGVTQSPTHLIKTRGQQVTLRCSPKSGHDTVSWYQQALGQGPQFIFQYYEEEERQRGNFPDRFSGHQFPNYSSELNVNALLLGDSALYLCASSSNRVRNEQYFGPGTRLTVT.

The chain carries TRBV19 and TRBJ1-5; possible D gene TRBD1, 5 bases. CDR3 length: 15 amino acids. Trimming took 5 bases from V and 0 from J, leaving 11 bases between them. Germline CDR1 and CDR2: LNHDA and SQIVND (reference sequence). DNA of the CDR3: TGTGCCAGTAGTCAACAGGCTGATAGCAATCAGCCCCAGCATTTT. It codes for CASSQQADSNQPQHF.

The rearrangement links TRBV7-2 to TRBJ1-1; D is undetermined. The germline V gene has CDR1 SGHTA and CDR2 FQGNSA. Between the trimmed V and J ends, which lost 3 bases and 0 bases, there was a span of 8 bases. There are 14 residues in the CDR3. Written as DNA, the CDR3 is TGTGCCAGCAGCTTCCCGCGGATGAACACTGAAGCTTTCTTT. Protein product: CASSFPRMNTEAFF.

The V call is TRBV5-5, the J call TRBJ2-7; D not resolved. There are 12 residues in the CDR3. Germline CDR1 SGHKS, CDR2 YYEKEE (reference sequence). Trimming left V 1 base short and J 2 bases short, with 4 bases between. DNA for the CDR3: TGTGCCAGCAGCTTGTCCGCCTACGAGCAGTACTTC. Amino acids: CASSLSAYEQYF.

This clone has only one observation. This chain joins TRBV9 and TRBJ2-7; 10 bases match TRBD2. Germline loops: CDR1 SGDLS, CDR2 YYNGEE. The CDR3 sequence is 17 residues long. The V gene end was trimmed by 1 base and the J gene end by 7 bases; junction bases not matched to a gene: 14. The CDR3 nucleotides are TGTGCCAGCAGCGTAAGTTCCTCGAGTAGCGGGAGGAGAGAGCAGTACTTC. It specifies CASSVSSSSSGRREQYF.

This chain uses TRBV4-1 with TRBJ1-5; D unclear. The CDR3 extends over 14 amino acids. Trimming took off 4 bases at V and 9 bases at J, with 16 bases between the two ends. In germline, CDR1 is MGHRA, CDR2 YSYEKL. The CDR3 DNA reads TGCGCCAGCAGCCCTCTATTTGCGGCAGGGCCCCAGCATTTT. Translating gives CASSPLFAAGPQHF.

The genes are TRBV7-9 and TRBJ1-1, with a weak D call TRBD1 (5 bases). Trimming took off 1 base at V and 2 bases at J, with 17 bases between the two ends. This CDR3 has 17 residues. Germline CDR1 reads SEHNR; CDR2 reads FQNEAQ (reference sequence). CDR3 residues: CASSLEAGMVLNTEAFF. CDR3 bases: TGTGCCAGCAGCTTAGAGGCAGGGATGGTTTTAAACACTGAAGCTTTCTTT.

The chain has TRBV6-1 and TRBJ2-6; TRBD2 is a possible D gene (7 bases). Germline values: CDR1 MNHNS, CDR2 SASEGT. Trimming shortened V by 2 bases and J by 11 bases, and 13 bases separated the two germline ends. The CDR3 runs 14 residues. CDR3 sequence reads: CASSEWEGGHVLTF. Written as DNA, the CDR3 is TGTGCCAGCAGTGAATGGGAGGGGGGTCACGTCCTGACTTTC.

This chain uses TRBV7-8 with TRBJ2-7; TRBD2 is a possible D gene (5 bases). Trimming removed 0 bases at V and 7 bases at J, with 13 bases between. The CDR3 is 14 amino acids. CDR1 and CDR2 from the germline V gene are SGHVS and FQNEAQ. This CDR3 reads CASSLAGVRGEQYF. DNA of the CDR3: TGTGCCAGCAGCTTAGCGGGAGTAAGAGGGGAGCAGTACTTC.

This chain links TRBV19 with TRBJ1-5; D is unresolved. CDR3 length equals 14 residues. Trimming shortened V by 4 bases and J by 5 bases, and 12 bases separated the two germline ends. Germline CDR1 is LNHDA and CDR2 is SQIVND (reference sequence). CDR3 residues: CASSTNRAYQPQHF. CDR3 DNA: TGTGCCAGTAGTACGAATAGGGCCTATCAGCCCCAGCATTTT.